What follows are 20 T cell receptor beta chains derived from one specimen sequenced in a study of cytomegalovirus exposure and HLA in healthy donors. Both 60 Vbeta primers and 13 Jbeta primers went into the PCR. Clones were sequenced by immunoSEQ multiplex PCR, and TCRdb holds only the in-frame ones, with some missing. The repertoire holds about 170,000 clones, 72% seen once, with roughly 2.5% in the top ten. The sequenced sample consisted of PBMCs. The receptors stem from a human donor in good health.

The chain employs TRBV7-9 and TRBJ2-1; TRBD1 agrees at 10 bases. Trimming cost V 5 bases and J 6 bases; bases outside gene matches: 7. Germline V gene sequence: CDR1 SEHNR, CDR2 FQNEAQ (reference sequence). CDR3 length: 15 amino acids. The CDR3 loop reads CASSLGGTGVNEQFF. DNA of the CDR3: TGTGCCAGCAGCCTAGGCGGGACAGGGGTCAATGAGCAGTTCTTC.

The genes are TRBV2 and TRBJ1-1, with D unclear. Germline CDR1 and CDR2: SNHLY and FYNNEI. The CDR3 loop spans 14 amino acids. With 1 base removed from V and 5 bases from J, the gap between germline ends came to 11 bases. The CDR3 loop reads CASSEGLRGTEAFF. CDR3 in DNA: TGTGCCAGCAGTGAAGGCCTGAGAGGGACTGAAGCTTTCTTT.

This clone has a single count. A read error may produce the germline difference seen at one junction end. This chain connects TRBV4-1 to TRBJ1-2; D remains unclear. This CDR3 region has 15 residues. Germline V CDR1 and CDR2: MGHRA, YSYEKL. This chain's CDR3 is CAGSQDLEYDYGYTF. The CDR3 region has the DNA TGCGCCGGCAGCCAAGATCTGGAGTACGACTATGGCTACACCTTC.

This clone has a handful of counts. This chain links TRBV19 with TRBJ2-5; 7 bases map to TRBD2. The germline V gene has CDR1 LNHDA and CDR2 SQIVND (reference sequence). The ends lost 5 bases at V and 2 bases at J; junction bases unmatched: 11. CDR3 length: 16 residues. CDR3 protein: CASSFRLAAGQETQYF. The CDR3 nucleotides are TGTGCCAGTAGTTTCCGTCTAGCGGCAGGTCAAGAGACCCAGTACTTC.

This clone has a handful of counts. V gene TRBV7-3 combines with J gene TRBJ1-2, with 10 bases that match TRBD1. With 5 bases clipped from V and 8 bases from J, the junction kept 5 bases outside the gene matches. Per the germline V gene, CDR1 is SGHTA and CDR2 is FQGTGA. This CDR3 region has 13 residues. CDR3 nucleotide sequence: TGTGCCAGCAGCCCCGACAGGGGGCAAGGCTACACCTTC. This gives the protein CASSPDRGQGYTF.

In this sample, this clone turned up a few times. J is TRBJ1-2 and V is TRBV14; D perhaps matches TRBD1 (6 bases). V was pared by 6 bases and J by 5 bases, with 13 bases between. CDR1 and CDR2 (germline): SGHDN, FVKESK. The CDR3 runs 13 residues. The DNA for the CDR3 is TGTGCCAGCAGACCCGACAGGTTTTATGGCTACACCTTC. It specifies CASRPDRFYGYTF.

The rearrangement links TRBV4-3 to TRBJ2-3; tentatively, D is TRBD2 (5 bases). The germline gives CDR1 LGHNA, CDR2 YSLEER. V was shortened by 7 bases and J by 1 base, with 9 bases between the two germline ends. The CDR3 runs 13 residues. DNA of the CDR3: TGCGCCAGCAAGAGGGCACGCACAGATACGCAGTATTTT. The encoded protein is CASKRARTDTQYF.

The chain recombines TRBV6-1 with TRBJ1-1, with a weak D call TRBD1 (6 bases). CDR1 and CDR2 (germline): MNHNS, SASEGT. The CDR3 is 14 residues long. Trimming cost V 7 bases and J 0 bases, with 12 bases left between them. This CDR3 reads CASTAGALNTEAFF. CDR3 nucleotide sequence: TGTGCCAGCACTGCAGGGGCTTTGAACACTGAAGCTTTCTTT.

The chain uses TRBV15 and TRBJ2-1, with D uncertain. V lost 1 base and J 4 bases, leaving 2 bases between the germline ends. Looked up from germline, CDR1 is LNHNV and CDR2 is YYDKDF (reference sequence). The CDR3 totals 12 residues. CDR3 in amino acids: CATSRAYNEQFF. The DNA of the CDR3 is TGTGCCACCAGCAGAGCGTACAATGAGCAGTTCTTC.

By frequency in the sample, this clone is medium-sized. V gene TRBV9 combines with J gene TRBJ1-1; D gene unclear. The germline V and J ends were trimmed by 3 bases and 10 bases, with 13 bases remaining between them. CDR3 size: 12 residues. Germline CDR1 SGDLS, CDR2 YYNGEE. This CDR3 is CASSADGQLAFF. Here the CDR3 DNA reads TGTGCCAGCAGCGCCGATGGGCAGTTAGCTTTCTTT.

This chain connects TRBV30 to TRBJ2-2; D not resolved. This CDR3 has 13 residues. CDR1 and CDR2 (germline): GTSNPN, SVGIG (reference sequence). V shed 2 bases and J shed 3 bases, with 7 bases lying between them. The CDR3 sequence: CAWSRVDTGELFF. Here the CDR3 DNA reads TGTGCCTGGAGTAGAGTGGACACCGGGGAGCTGTTTTTT.

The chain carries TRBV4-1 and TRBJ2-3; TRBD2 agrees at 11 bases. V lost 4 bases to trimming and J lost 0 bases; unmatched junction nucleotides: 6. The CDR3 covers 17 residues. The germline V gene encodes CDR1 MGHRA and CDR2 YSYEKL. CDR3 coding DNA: TGCGCCAGCAGCCGCCAACCTAGCGGGGGGAGCACAGATACGCAGTATTTT. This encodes CASSRQPSGGSTDTQYF.

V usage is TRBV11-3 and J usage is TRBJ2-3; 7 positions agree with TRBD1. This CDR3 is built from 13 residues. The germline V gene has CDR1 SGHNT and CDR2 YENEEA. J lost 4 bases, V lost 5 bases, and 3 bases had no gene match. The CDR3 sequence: CASSGGQPDTQYF. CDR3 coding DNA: TGTGCCAGCAGCGGGGGACAGCCAGATACGCAGTATTTT.

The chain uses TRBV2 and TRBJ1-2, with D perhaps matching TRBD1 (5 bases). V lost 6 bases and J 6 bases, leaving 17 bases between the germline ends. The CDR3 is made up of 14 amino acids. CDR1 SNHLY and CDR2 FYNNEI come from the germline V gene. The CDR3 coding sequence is TGTGCCAGCAGGCCGGGCCCCCTCAGGGATGGCTACACCTTC. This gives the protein CASRPGPLRDGYTF.

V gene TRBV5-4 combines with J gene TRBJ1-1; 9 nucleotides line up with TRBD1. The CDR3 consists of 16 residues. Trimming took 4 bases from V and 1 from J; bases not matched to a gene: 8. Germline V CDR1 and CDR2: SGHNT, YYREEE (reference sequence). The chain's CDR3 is CASSPWTGAKNTEAFF. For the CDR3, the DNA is TGTGCCAGCAGCCCCTGGACAGGGGCGAAGAACACTGAAGCTTTCTTT.

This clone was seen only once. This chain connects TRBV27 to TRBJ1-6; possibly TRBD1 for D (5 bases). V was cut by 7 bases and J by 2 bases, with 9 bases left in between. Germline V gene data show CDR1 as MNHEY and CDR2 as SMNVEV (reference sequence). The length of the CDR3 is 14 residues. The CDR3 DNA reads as TGTGCCAGCACCCTGGGGCCCTATAATTCACCCCTCCACTTT. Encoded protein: CASTLGPYNSPLHF.

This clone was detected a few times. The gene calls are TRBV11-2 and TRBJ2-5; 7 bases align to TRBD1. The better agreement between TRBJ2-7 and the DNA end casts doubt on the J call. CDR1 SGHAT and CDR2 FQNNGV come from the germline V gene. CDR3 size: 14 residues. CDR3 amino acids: CASSQTGLSYEQYF. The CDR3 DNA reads TGTGCCAGCAGCCAGACAGGGCTATCCTACGAGCAGTACTTC.

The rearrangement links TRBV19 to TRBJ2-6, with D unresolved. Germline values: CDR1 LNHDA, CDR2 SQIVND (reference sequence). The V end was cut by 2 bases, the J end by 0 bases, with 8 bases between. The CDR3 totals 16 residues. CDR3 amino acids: CASSINRISGANVLTF. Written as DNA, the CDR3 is TGTGCCAGTAGTATAAACAGAATCTCTGGGGCCAACGTCCTGACTTTC.

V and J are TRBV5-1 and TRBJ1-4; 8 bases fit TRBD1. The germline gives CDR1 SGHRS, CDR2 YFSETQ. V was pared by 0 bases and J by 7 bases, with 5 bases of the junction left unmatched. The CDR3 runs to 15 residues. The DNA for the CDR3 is TGCGCCAGCAGCTTGGACGGACAGGGTAGTGAAAAACTGTTTTTT. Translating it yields CASSLDGQGSEKLFF.

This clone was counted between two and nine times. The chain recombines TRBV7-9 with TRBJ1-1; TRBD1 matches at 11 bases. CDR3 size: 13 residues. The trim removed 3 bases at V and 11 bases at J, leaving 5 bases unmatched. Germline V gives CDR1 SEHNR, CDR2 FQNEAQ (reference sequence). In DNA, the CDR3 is TGTGCCAGCAGCTTTTGGGACAGGGGGGACGCTTTCTTT. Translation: CASSFWDRGDAFF.